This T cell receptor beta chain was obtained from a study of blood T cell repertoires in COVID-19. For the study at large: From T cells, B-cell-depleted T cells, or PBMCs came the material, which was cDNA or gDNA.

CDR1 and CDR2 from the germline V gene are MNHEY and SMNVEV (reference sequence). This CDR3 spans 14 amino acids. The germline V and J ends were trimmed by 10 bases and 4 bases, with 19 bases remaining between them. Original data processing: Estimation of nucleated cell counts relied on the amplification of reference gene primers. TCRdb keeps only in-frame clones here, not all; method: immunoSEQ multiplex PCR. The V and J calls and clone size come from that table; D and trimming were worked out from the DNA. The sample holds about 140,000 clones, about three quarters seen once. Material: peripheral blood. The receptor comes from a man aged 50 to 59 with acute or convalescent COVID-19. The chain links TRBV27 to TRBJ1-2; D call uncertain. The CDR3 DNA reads TGTGCCACCTCAAACGGAGGCCTCCCCTATGGCTACACCTTC. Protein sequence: CATSNGGLPYGYTF.